These 27 T cell receptor beta chains came from one sample sequenced in a study of vaccination effects on CD4 cells after COVID-19. Clones were sequenced by immunoSEQ multiplex PCR, and TCRdb holds only the in-frame ones, with some missing. This sample carries about 24,000 clones, over 70% of them seen once, and the ten largest clones take roughly 21%. These receptors have no known antigen. Antigen-specific CD4+ T cells were expanded with viral peptide pools in the ViraFEST assay before sequencing. Culturing for 9 to 10 days preceded CD4+ T cell isolation. Two doses of either BNT162b2 or mRNA-1273 were given to each participant. Sequencing was performed on CD4+ T cells from PBMCs cultured with HCoV-NL63 spike peptides, taken after COVID-19 vaccination. The receptors were sampled from a human donor who received a COVID-19 vaccine.

The DNA for the CDR3 is TGTGCCAGCAGTTACCCCCTAGCGGGGGTCAATGAGCAGTTCTTC. Protein product: CASSYPLAGVNEQFF. The chain links TRBV6-2 or TRBV6-3 to TRBJ2-1; 10 positions match TRBD2. The germline V gene has CDR1 MNHEY and CDR2 SVGEGT. CDR3 length equals 15 residues. The J segment lost 6 bases and the V segment lost 2 bases, leaving 4 bases of the junction unmatched.

V is TRBV9 and J is TRBJ2-3; 8 positions match TRBD2. Trimming at V came to 2 bases and at J to 0 bases, leaving 5 bases not matched to a gene. Germline V gene sequence: CDR1 SGDLS, CDR2 YYNGEE. CDR3 length: 16 residues. The CDR3 protein is CASSVTSGLSTDTQYF. DNA for the CDR3: TGTGCCAGCAGCGTTACTAGCGGCCTTAGCACAGATACGCAGTATTTT. The entire variable domain, with the rest obtained from reference TRBV9 and TRBJ2-3, is as follows: DSGVTQTPKHLITATGQRVTLRCSPRSGDLSVYWYQQSLDQGLQFLIQYYNGEERAKGNILERFSAQQFPDLHSELNLSSLELGDSALYFCASSVTSGLSTDTQYFGPGTRLTVL.

The rearrangement uses TRBV7-2 and TRBJ1-5, with D hard to call. The germline V gene has CDR1 SGHTA and CDR2 FQGNSA. V lost 1 base, J lost 2 bases, and 9 bases lay in between. This CDR3 has 15 residues. CDR3 region: CASSLERGRNQPQHF. CDR3 coding DNA: TGTGCCAGCAGCTTAGAGAGAGGCCGCAATCAGCCCCAGCATTTT.

This clone has more than one count but fewer than ten. This rearrangement joins TRBV6-5 to TRBJ1-1; 8 nucleotides line up with TRBD1. The CDR3 totals 15 residues. In germline, CDR1 is MNHEY, CDR2 SVGAGI. The V and J ends lost 5 bases and 6 bases, in that order; junction bases with no gene match: 11. CDR3 sequence: CASSPWGRGQSEAFF. CDR3 sequence (DNA): TGTGCCAGCAGTCCCTGGGGCAGGGGGCAATCTGAAGCTTTCTTT.

This chain joins TRBV4-2 and TRBJ2-1, with 7 bases that match TRBD2. This CDR3 has 15 residues. Germline V gene sequence: CDR1 LGHNA, CDR2 YNFKEQ. V trimming: 0 bases; J trimming: 2 bases; junction bases outside the gene matches: 1. CDR3 protein: CASSQELATYNEQFF. Written as DNA, the CDR3 is TGTGCCAGCAGCCAAGAACTAGCGACCTACAATGAGCAGTTCTTC.

The V call is TRBV7-2, the J call TRBJ2-7; 12 bases match TRBD2. Germline CDR1 is SGHTA and CDR2 is FQGNSA. This CDR3 comprises 15 residues. J gave up 3 bases and V 3 bases, and 3 bases lay outside the gene matches. The CDR3 DNA sequence: TGTGCCAGCAGCTTCCTAGCGGGGGGGGGCTACGAGCAGTACTTC. Its protein is CASSFLAGGGYEQYF.

The chain recombines TRBV4-1 with TRBJ1-1; D is unresolved. Germline loops: CDR1 MGHRA, CDR2 YSYEKL. The CDR3 is 13 residues long. The germline V and J ends were trimmed by 1 base and 0 bases, with 3 bases remaining between them. The CDR3 DNA reads as TGCGCCAGCAGCCAAGTAGTGAACACTGAAGCTTTCTTT. Encoded protein: CASSQVVNTEAFF.

The chain has TRBV5-1 and TRBJ1-4; no definite D call. Trimming took off 1 base at V and 8 bases at J, with 12 bases between the two ends. There are 14 residues in the CDR3. Germline V gene sequence: CDR1 SGHRS, CDR2 YFSETQ. This chain's CDR3 is CASSLLGFREKLFF. The CDR3 DNA reads TGCGCCAGCAGCTTGCTGGGGTTTCGCGAAAAACTGTTTTTT.

This clone was observed a handful of times. The chain joins TRBV12-3 or TRBV12-4 to TRBJ2-7; possibly TRBD1 for D (5 bases). The germline V and J ends were trimmed by 2 bases and 4 bases, with 6 bases remaining between them. The CDR3 covers 12 residues. CDR3: CASSLNRYEQYF. The CDR3 nucleotides read TGTGCCAGCAGTTTAAACAGGTACGAGCAGTACTTC.

The chain combines TRBV28 with TRBJ2-1; D is unclear. V lost 6 bases to trimming and J lost 0 bases, with 9 bases between them. Germline V lookup: CDR1 MDHEN, CDR2 SYDVKM. This CDR3 spans 14 amino acids. The chain's CDR3 is CASRSASSYNEQFF. CDR3 nucleotides: TGTGCCAGCAGGTCAGCGAGCTCCTACAATGAGCAGTTCTTC.

In its sample, this clone was seen once. The gene calls are TRBV5-1 and TRBJ1-4; 7 nucleotides match TRBD1. Germline assignment: CDR1 SGHRS and CDR2 YFSETQ. Trimming at V came to 7 bases and at J to 2 bases, leaving 5 bases not matched to a gene. The CDR3 sequence is 14 residues long. CDR3 DNA sequence: TGCGCCAGCTGTGAACAGGGGACTAATGAAAAACTGTTTTTT. Translated, it gives CASCEQGTNEKLFF.

This clone has only one observation. The chain carries TRBV9 and TRBJ2-3; 9 bases line up with TRBD2. CDR1 and CDR2 from the germline V gene are SGDLS and YYNGEE. The trim removed 4 bases at V and 2 bases at J, leaving 8 bases unmatched. This CDR3 is built from 16 residues. CDR3 coding DNA: TGTGCCAGCAGCCCACGACTAGCGGAGGCCACAGATACGCAGTATTTT. It codes for CASSPRLAEATDTQYF.

This clone was counted a few times. The V call is TRBV7-9, the J call TRBJ1-3; maybe TRBD1 (6 bases). The CDR3 spans 14 residues. The V end lost 5 bases, the J end lost 9 bases, and 17 bases lay between the germline ends. Germline V gene sequence: CDR1 SEHNR, CDR2 FQNEAQ (reference sequence). The CDR3 loop is CASSPPGVLGTIYF. CDR3 coding DNA: TGTGCCAGCAGCCCTCCAGGGGTCTTGGGCACCATATATTTT.

The rearrangement joins TRBV5-4 to TRBJ2-7, with 7 bases fitting TRBD1. There are 15 residues in the CDR3. CDR1 is SGHNT and CDR2 is YYREEE in the germline V gene (reference sequence). Trimming removed 6 bases from V and 0 bases from J; junction bases left unmatched: 9. The chain's CDR3 is CASNLRQGSSYEQYF. DNA of the CDR3: TGTGCCAGCAACCTAAGACAGGGAAGCTCCTACGAGCAGTACTTC.

This clone was counted once. The rearrangement uses TRBV5-6 and TRBJ1-6; no reliable D call. The CDR3 runs 16 residues. V was cut by 3 bases and J by 5 bases, with 15 bases left in between. CDR1 and CDR2 from the germline V gene are SGHDT and YYEEEE. The CDR3 nucleotides are TGTGCCAGCAGCTGGACTCCCAACACAGATAATTCACCCCTCCACTTT. This sequence encodes CASSWTPNTDNSPLHF.

The chain employs TRBV9 and TRBJ1-3; D ambiguous. V lost 0 bases, J lost 0 bases, and 10 bases lay in between. The CDR3 is 16 amino acids. Germline V gene lookup returns CDR1 SGDLS and CDR2 YYNGEE. CDR3 nucleotides: TGTGCCAGCAGCGTAGAAGATCCGCGCTCTGGAAACACCATATATTTT. The encoded protein is CASSVEDPRSGNTIYF.

The chain carries TRBV4-3 and TRBJ2-2, with a weak D call TRBD2 (6 bases). The CDR3 has 15 residues. CDR1 and CDR2 from the germline V gene are LGHNA and YSLEER. Trimming removed 4 bases from V and 6 bases from J, with 15 bases in between. The CDR3 protein is CASSLTGAGAGELFF. The DNA of the CDR3 is TGCGCCAGCAGCCTCACTGGAGCGGGCGCCGGGGAGCTGTTTTTT.

This chain uses TRBV3-1 (or the pseudogene TRBV3-2) with TRBJ2-7; TRBD2 might be the D (5 bases). V gave up 5 bases and J gave up 3 bases, with 8 bases separating them. Germline CDR1 and CDR2: LGHDT and YNNKEL (reference sequence). There are 12 residues in the CDR3. The CDR3 nucleotides read TGTGCCAGCAGCGGGAGCCTCTACGAGCAGTACTTC. Protein: CASSGSLYEQYF.

The J gene is TRBJ2-1, the V gene TRBV12-3 or TRBV12-4, with D perhaps given as TRBD1 or TRBD2 (6 bases each). The V and J ends lost 5 bases and 15 bases respectively, with 17 bases between them. This CDR3 has 12 residues. CDR3 DNA: TGTGCCAGCAGTCGACAGGAGGGCACACTGTTCTTC. Its protein product is CASSRQEGTLFF.

The CDR3, as DNA: TGTGCCAGCAGTTACAGGTCCTACGAGCAGTACTTC. Protein: CASSYRSYEQYF. This chain connects TRBV6-2 or TRBV6-3 to TRBJ2-7, with unresolved D. The CDR3 length is 12 residues. Trimming took off 2 bases at V and 1 base at J, with 3 bases between the two ends. Germline V gene data show CDR1 as MNHEY and CDR2 as SVGEGT.

The genes are TRBV19 and TRBJ2-3; the D is unclear. The germline gives CDR1 LNHDA, CDR2 SQIVND (reference sequence). The CDR3 runs to 13 residues. Trimming took 1 base from V and 1 from J, leaving 3 bases between them. CDR3 nucleotides: TGTGCCAGTAGTATAGTTCGCACAGATACGCAGTATTTT. Its translation: CASSIVRTDTQYF.

The chain uses TRBV6-5 and TRBJ2-7; 9 bases fit TRBD1. V was clipped by 3 bases and J by 5 bases; unmatched bases: 8. The CDR3 has 15 amino acids. Germline assignment: CDR1 MNHEY and CDR2 SVGAGI. CDR3 in amino acids: CASSYAGTGLDEQYF. The CDR3 nucleotides read TGTGCCAGCAGTTATGCCGGGACAGGGCTTGACGAGCAGTACTTC.

The V call is TRBV2, the J call TRBJ1-2, with 8 positions matching TRBD1. Germline-derived CDR1 and CDR2 are SNHLY and FYNNEI. With V trimmed by 3 bases and J by 7 bases, 4 bases remained unmatched. The CDR3 sequence is 13 residues long. CDR3 sequence reads: CASSDGRGLGYTF. The CDR3 DNA reads TGTGCCAGCAGTGACGGCAGGGGGCTTGGCTACACCTTC.

The chain joins TRBV28 to TRBJ1-2; 8 bases agree with TRBD1. Germline-derived CDR1 and CDR2 are MDHEN and SYDVKM. CDR3 length equals 15 residues. The V gene end was trimmed by 3 bases and the J gene end by 8 bases; junction bases not matched to a gene: 11. CDR3 nucleotides: TGTGCCAGCAGTTTTGCTTCGGACAGGGCTTTGGGCTACACCTTC. This gives the protein CASSFASDRALGYTF.

This rearrangement joins TRBV12-3 or TRBV12-4 to TRBJ1-4, with TRBD1 matching 9 bases. The CDR3 spans 13 residues. Trimming removed 6 bases from V and 11 bases from J; junction bases left unmatched: 7. The CDR3 sequence: CASSPGTGHKLFF. For the CDR3, the DNA is TGTGCCAGCAGCCCCGGGACAGGGCATAAACTGTTTTTT.

This sequence joins TRBV19 and TRBJ2-1; 12 bases are shared with TRBD2. The CDR3 totals 19 residues. Germline-derived CDR1 and CDR2 are LNHDA and SQIVND (reference sequence). V trimming: 5 bases; J trimming: 0 bases; junction bases outside the gene matches: 11. CDR3 loop: CASSPRTSGTVSSYNEQFF. In DNA, the CDR3 is TGTGCCAGTAGTCCGCGGACTAGCGGGACAGTCAGCTCCTACAATGAGCAGTTCTTC.

The chain joins TRBV30 to TRBJ2-7; the D is unclear. CDR1 GTSNPN and CDR2 SVGIG come from the germline V gene (reference sequence). This CDR3 is built from 14 residues. V was pared by 0 bases and J by 4 bases, with 13 bases between. Written as DNA, the CDR3 is TGTGCCTGGAGTGTACGGCTAGTTGAGTACGAGCAGTACTTC. It encodes CAWSVRLVEYEQYF.